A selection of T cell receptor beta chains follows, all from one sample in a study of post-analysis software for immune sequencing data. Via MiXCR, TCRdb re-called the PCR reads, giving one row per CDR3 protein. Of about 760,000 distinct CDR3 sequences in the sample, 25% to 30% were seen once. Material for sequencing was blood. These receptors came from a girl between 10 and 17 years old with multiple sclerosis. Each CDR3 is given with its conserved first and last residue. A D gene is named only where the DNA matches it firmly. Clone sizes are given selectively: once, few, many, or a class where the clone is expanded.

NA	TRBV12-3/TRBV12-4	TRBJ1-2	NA	CASTFAGLLYGYTF	TGTGCCAGCACCTTCGCGGGGCTGTTGTATGGCTACACCTTC
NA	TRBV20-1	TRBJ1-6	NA	CSAPTTDRSSYNSPLHF	TGCAGTGCCCCAACCACCGACAGGAGCTCCTATAATTCACCCCTCCACTTT
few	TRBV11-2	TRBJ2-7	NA	CASSPGWIIGTLGREQYF	TGTGCCAGCAGCCCCGGGTGGATTATCGGGACTCTCGGGCGCGAGCAGTACTTC
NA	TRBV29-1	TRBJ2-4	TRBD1	CSVDSGTGGYF	TGCAGCGTAGACTCCGGGACAGGGGGGTACTTC
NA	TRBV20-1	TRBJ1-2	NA	CSARDSYYGYTF	TGCAGTGCTAGAGACAGCTACTATGGCTACACCTTC
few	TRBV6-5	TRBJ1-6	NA	CASSYNQDNSPLHF	TGTGCCAGCAGTTACAACCAGGATAATTCACCCCTCCACTTT
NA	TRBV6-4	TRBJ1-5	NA	CASSDSTAVGPQHF	TGTGCCAGCAGTGACTCGACAGCTGTTGGGCCCCAGCATTTT
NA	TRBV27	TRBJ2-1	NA	CASRPTDLRSYNEQFF	TGTGCCAGCAGACCGACAGATCTTCGCTCCTACAATGAGCAGTTCTTC
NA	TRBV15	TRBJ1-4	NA	CATSRQGNEKLFF	TGTGCCACCAGCAGACAGGGAAATGAAAAACTGTTTTTT
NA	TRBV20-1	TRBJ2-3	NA	CSAEGGASSFSTDTQYF	TGCAGTGCCGAGGGGGGGGCTAGCAGTTTTAGCACAGATACGCAGTATTTT
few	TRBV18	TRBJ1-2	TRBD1	CASSPARTGNYGYTF	TGTGCCAGCTCACCAGCCCGGACAGGGAATTATGGCTACACCTTC
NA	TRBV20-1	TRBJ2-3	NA	CSARVVEESTDTQYF	TGCAGTGCTAGAGTCGTAGAGGAGTCTACAGATACGCAGTATTTT
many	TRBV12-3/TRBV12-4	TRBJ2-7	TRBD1	CASSPGQGYEQYF	TGTGCCAGCAGCCCGGGACAGGGCTACGAGCAGTACTTC
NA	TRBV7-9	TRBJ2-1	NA	CASSSDTVGCNEQFF	TGTGCCAGCAGCTCGGACACGGTTGGCTGCAATGAGCAGTTCTTC
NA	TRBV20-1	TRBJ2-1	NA	CSARGVRGLGSSYNEQFF	TGCAGTGCTAGAGGGGTTAGAGGCCTGGGGAGCTCCTACAATGAGCAGTTCTTC
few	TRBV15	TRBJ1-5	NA	CATSIWDTSNQPQHF	TGTGCCACCAGCATTTGGGACACCAGCAATCAGCCCCAGCATTTT
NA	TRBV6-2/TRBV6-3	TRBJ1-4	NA	CASSYSRTNEKLFF	TGTGCCAGCAGTTACTCGAGGACTAATGAAAAACTGTTTTTT
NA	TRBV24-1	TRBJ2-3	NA	CATRVRASTDTQYF	TGTGCCACCAGGGTTCGAGCTTCCACAGATACGCAGTATTTT
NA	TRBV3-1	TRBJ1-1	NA	CASSQDPQTNTEAFF	TGTGCCAGCAGCCAAGATCCACAGACTAACACTGAAGCTTTCTTT
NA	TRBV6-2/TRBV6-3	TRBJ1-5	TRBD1	CASSYHPGQGGDQPQHF	TGTGCCAGCAGTTACCATCCGGGACAGGGCGGGGATCAGCCCCAGCATTTT
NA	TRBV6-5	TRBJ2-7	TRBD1	CASSSPGTAESSYEQYF	TGTGCCAGCAGTTCCCCGGGGACAGCTGAAAGCTCCTACGAGCAGTACTTC
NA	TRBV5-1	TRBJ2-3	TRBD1	CASSGQGSDTQYF	TGCGCCAGCAGCGGACAGGGCTCAGATACGCAGTATTTT
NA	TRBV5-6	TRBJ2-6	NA	CASSLIGDSGANVLTF	TGTGCCAGCAGCTTGATCGGGGACTCTGGGGCCAACGTCCTGACTTTC
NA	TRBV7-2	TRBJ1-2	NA	CASSLDMVNGYTF	TGTGCCAGCAGCTTAGACATGGTAAATGGCTACACCTTC
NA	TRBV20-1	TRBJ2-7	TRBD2	CSLLAGPDEQYF	TGCAGCCTCTTAGCGGGACCTGACGAGCAGTACTTC
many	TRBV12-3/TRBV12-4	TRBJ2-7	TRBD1	CASKLTGARFEQYF	TGTGCCAGCAAACTAACAGGGGCGAGGTTCGAGCAGTACTTC
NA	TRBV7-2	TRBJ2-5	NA	CASSLDGATQYF	TGTGCCAGCAGCTTAGATGGGGCTACCCAGTACTTC
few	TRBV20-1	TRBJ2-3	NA	CSSQGANTDTQYF	TGCAGCTCACAGGGCGCTAACACAGATACGCAGTATTTT
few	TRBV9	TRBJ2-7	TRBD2	CASSVGGGTSGKSYEQYF	TGTGCCAGCAGCGTAGGAGGGGGGACTAGCGGAAAATCCTACGAGCAGTACTTC
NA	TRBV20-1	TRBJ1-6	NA	CSARQGWDSPPHF	TGCAGTGCTAGACAGGGGTGGGATTCACCCCCCCACTTT
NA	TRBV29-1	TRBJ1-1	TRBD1	CSVRQGANTEAFF	TGCAGCGTACGACAGGGGGCGAACACTGAAGCTTTCTTT
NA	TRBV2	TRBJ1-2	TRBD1	CATRTGEYGYTF	TGTGCCACCAGGACAGGAGAATATGGCTACACCTTC
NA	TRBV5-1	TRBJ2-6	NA	CASSLVRGGAGANVRTF	TGCGCCAGCAGCTTGGTTCGGGGAGGAGCTGGGGCCAACGTCCGGACTTTC
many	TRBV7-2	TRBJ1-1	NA	CASSLETNTEAFF	TGTGCCAGCAGCTTAGAAACCAACACTGAAGCTTTCTTT
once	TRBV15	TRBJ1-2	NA	CATSREKDYGYTF	TGTGCCACCAGCAGAGAGAAAGACTATGGCTACACCTTC
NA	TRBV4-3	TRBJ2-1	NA	CASSQGIRTSANYNEQFF	TGCGCCAGCAGCCAAGGAATTCGTACCAGCGCGAATTACAATGAGCAGTTCTTC
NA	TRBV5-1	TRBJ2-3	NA	CASSWVAAGTDTQYF	TGCGCCAGCAGCTGGGTGGCTGCGGGTACAGATACGCAGTATTTT
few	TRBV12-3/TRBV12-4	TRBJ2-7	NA	CASTPGHNSYEQYF	TGTGCCAGCACCCCCGGACACAACTCCTACGAGCAGTACTTC
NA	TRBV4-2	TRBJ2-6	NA	CASSQELSGANVLTF	TGTGCCAGCAGCCAAGAACTCTCTGGGGCCAACGTCCTGACTTTC
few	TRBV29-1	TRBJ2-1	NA	CSVGRASNEQFF	TGCAGCGTTGGGAGGGCGTCCAATGAGCAGTTCTTC
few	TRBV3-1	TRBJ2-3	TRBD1	CASSLPGQGTDTQYF	TGTGCCAGCAGTTTACCCGGACAGGGGACAGATACGCAGTATTTT
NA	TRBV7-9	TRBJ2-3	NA	CATPRGGTDTRYF	TGTGCCACGCCGAGGGGGGGCACAGATACGCGGTATTTT
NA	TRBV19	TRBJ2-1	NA	CASSIADQETQFF	TGTGCCAGTAGTATAGCTGATCAAGAGACCCAGTTCTTC
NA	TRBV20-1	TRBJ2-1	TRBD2	CSARLLAGGHEQFF	TGCAGTGCTAGACTTCTAGCGGGAGGGCATGAGCAGTTCTTC
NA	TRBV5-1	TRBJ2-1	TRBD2	CASSPRLAGKNEQFF	TGCGCCAGCAGCCCACGACTAGCGGGCAAGAATGAGCAGTTCTTC
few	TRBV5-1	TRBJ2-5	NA	CASKGTSAETQYF	TGCGCCAGCAAGGGGACATCTGCGGAGACCCAGTACTTC
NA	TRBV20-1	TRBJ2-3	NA	CSARVVGESTDTQYF	TGCAGTGCTAGAGTCGTAGGGGAGTCTACAGATACGCAGTATTTT